A single sample gave rise to the 26 T cell receptor beta chains below, sequenced in a study of cytomegalovirus exposure and HLA in healthy donors. Primers included in the PCR were 60 Vbeta and 13 Jbeta primers. Assay: immunoSEQ multiplex PCR; the TCRdb copy retains only in-frame clones and omits some. The repertoire holds approximately 180,000 clones, with more than 75% as singletons. The sequencing input was PBMCs. The receptors were gathered from a girl under three years old in good health and CMV-seronegative.

The chain uses TRBV19 and TRBJ2-1; the D gene is possibly TRBD1 (5 bases). CDR3 size: 12 residues. Trimming cost V 3 bases and J 9 bases, with 9 bases left between them. Germline loops: CDR1 LNHDA, CDR2 SQIVND (reference sequence). The CDR3 coding sequence is TGTGCCAGTAGTATGTTAGGGGCTGAGCAGTTCTTC. The encoded protein is CASSMLGAEQFF.

This chain connects TRBV5-1 to TRBJ1-4; 7 bases line up with TRBD1. Germline lookup yields CDR1 SGHRS and CDR2 YFSETQ. The CDR3 totals 14 residues. Losses at the gene ends were 5 bases for V and 7 bases for J; bases not matched to a gene: 8. The CDR3 coding sequence is TGCGCCAGCAGTTTAGGGACAGTAGGTGAAAAACTGTTTTTT. Its translation is CASSLGTVGEKLFF.

The V call is TRBV7-9, the J call TRBJ1-1, with 10 bases fitting TRBD1. The V gene end was trimmed by 5 bases and the J gene end by 3 bases; junction bases not matched to a gene: 6. This CDR3 spans 15 amino acids. Germline V lookup: CDR1 SEHNR, CDR2 FQNEAQ (reference sequence). This CDR3 reads CASSPYGQGDTEAFF. In nucleotides, the CDR3 is TGTGCCAGCAGCCCCTATGGACAGGGGGACACTGAAGCTTTCTTT.

The chain links TRBV19 to TRBJ1-1; no firm D call. Trimming pared 7 bases from V and 4 bases from J, leaving 16 bases between. Germline assignment: CDR1 LNHDA and CDR2 SQIVND (reference sequence). This CDR3 has 14 amino acids. Written as DNA, the CDR3 is TGTGCCAGTACCCCTTTAGACACCGGCACTGAAGCTTTCTTT. Translation: CASTPLDTGTEAFF.

CDR3 coding DNA: TGCGCCAGCAGCCAAGCAGACAGTACAGATACGCAGTATTTT. Translation gives CASSQADSTDTQYF. The chain couples TRBV4-3 to TRBJ2-3, with a weak D call TRBD1 (5 bases). Germline-derived CDR1 and CDR2 are LGHNA and YSLEER. Trimming shortened V by 1 base and J by 3 bases, and 8 bases separated the two germline ends. There are 14 residues in the CDR3.

The chain uses TRBV29-1 and TRBJ2-3; weak D call: TRBD2 (5 bases). V lost 5 bases to trimming and J lost 6 bases, with 18 bases between them. Per the germline V gene, CDR1 is SQVTM and CDR2 is ANQGSEA. The CDR3 contains 14 residues. CDR3 bases: TGCAGCGTTTCGGACGGGCTAGCCGGGGATACGCAGTATTTT. Translated, it gives CSVSDGLAGDTQYF.

The V call is TRBV10-3, the J call TRBJ2-2; a possible D gene is TRBD1 (5 bases). V was clipped by 2 bases and J by 5 bases, with 6 bases between them. Per the germline V gene, CDR1 is ENHRY and CDR2 is SYGVKD. The CDR3 has 13 amino acids. CDR3 loop: CAISEDRTGELFF. The CDR3 DNA reads as TGTGCCATCAGTGAGGACAGAACCGGGGAGCTGTTTTTT.

Here the CDR3 reads CASSLGETGDSGNTIYF. CDR3 in DNA: TGTGCCAGCAGCTTAGGGGAGACAGGGGACTCTGGAAACACCATATATTTT. This chain links TRBV13 with TRBJ1-3, with 8 bases aligning to TRBD1. CDR1 PRHDT and CDR2 FYEKMQ come from the germline V gene (reference sequence). The CDR3 is 17 residues long. Losses at the gene ends were 0 bases for V and 0 bases for J; bases not matched to a gene: 4.

The J gene is TRBJ1-1, the V gene TRBV4-1; 8 nucleotides agree with TRBD1. The trim removed 3 bases at V and 3 bases at J, leaving 6 bases unmatched. The germline V gene encodes CDR1 MGHRA and CDR2 YSYEKL. This CDR3 spans 15 amino acids. The CDR3 nucleotides read TGCGCCAGCAGCCAGCAAGGACAGGGTTACACTGAAGCTTTCTTT. Translation gives CASSQQGQGYTEAFF.

The chain has TRBV7-6 and TRBJ2-1; TRBD1 is a possible D gene (5 bases). This CDR3 contains 15 residues. Germline V gene sequence: CDR1 SGHVS, CDR2 FNYEAQ. The V gene lost 1 base and the J gene lost 4 bases, with 11 bases spanning the gap. The CDR3 protein is CASSLEGAYYNEQFF. DNA for the CDR3: TGTGCCAGCAGCTTAGAAGGGGCTTATTACAATGAGCAGTTCTTC.

The chain combines TRBV9 with TRBJ1-6; TRBD1 might be the D (6 bases). V was shortened by 2 bases and J by 8 bases, with 8 bases between the two germline ends. The CDR3 has 13 residues. Germline CDR1 is SGDLS and CDR2 is YYNGEE. This chain's CDR3 is CASSVNRDSPLHF. DNA for the CDR3: TGTGCCAGCAGCGTTAACAGGGATTCACCCCTCCACTTT.

V and J are TRBV15 and TRBJ2-5, with 11 bases fitting TRBD2. The end of the DNA aligns better with TRBJ2-7, so the J call may be wrong. The CDR3 sequence is 16 residues long. Germline V gene sequence: CDR1 LNHNV, CDR2 YYDKDF (reference sequence). CDR3 in amino acids: CATSRLLSGRAYEQYF. The CDR3 nucleotides read TGTGCCACCAGCAGACTCCTTAGCGGGAGGGCCTACGAGCAGTACTTC.

The V and J genes are TRBV14 and TRBJ2-7; 16 bases agree with TRBD2. Germline loops: CDR1 SGHDN, CDR2 FVKESK. Trimming cost V 4 bases and J 7 bases; bases outside gene matches: 7. The CDR3 is 16 residues long. This CDR3 reads CASSRGLAGGPSEQYF. CDR3 DNA sequence: TGTGCCAGCAGCCGGGGACTAGCGGGGGGGCCGAGTGAGCAGTACTTC. The full variable domain, in which reference TRBV14 and TRBJ2-7 provide the parts outside the CDR3, is EAGVTQFPSHSVIEKGQTVTLRCDPISGHDNLYWYRRVMGKEIKFLLHFVKESKQDESGMPNNRFLAERTGGTYSTLKVQPAELEDSGVYFCASSRGLAGGPSEQYFGPGTRLTVT.

This clone occurred once. The CDR3 loop reads CASSGIAGTGANNEQFF. For the CDR3, the DNA is TGTGCCAGCAGTGGTATAGCCGGGACAGGGGCAAACAATGAGCAGTTCTTC. The chain uses TRBV6-1 and TRBJ2-1, with 10 bases lining up with TRBD1. In germline, CDR1 is MNHNS, CDR2 SASEGT. The CDR3 is made up of 17 amino acids. With 4 bases clipped from V and 5 bases from J, the junction kept 11 bases outside the gene matches.

The chain employs TRBV5-4 and TRBJ2-3, with 9 bases lining up with TRBD2. The V segment lost 3 bases and the J segment 5 bases; nucleotides outside the gene matches: 7. Germline CDR1 is SGHNT and CDR2 is YYREEE (reference sequence). This CDR3 comprises 15 residues. The CDR3 reads CASSYGTSLVDTQYF. CDR3 bases: TGTGCCAGCAGCTATGGGACTAGCCTGGTAGATACGCAGTATTTT. Using reference TRBV5-4 and TRBJ2-3 for the parts outside the CDR3, the full variable domain is ETGVTQSPTHLIKTRGQQVTLRCSSQSGHNTVSWYQQALGQGPQFIFQYYREEENGRGNFPPRFSGLQFPNYSSELNVNALELDDSALYLCASSYGTSLVDTQYFGPGTRLTVL.

This clone was recorded a few times. This rearrangement joins TRBV6-1 to TRBJ2-1; D not certain. CDR3 size: 14 residues. CDR1 is MNHNS, CDR2 SASEGT, per germline. Deletions cut 8 bases from V and 6 bases from J, with 17 bases between. The CDR3 spells CASGSTLPGNEQFF. CDR3 coding DNA: TGTGCCAGCGGTTCTACCCTCCCCGGCAATGAGCAGTTCTTC.

V gene TRBV5-1 combines with J gene TRBJ1-2, with unresolved D. Trimming took 2 bases from V and 4 from J, leaving 9 bases between them. The CDR3 contains 13 residues. Germline V lookup: CDR1 SGHRS, CDR2 YFSETQ. The CDR3 is CASSFQQIYGYTF. In DNA, the CDR3 is TGCGCCAGCAGCTTCCAACAGATCTATGGCTACACCTTC.

The chain recombines TRBV25-1 with TRBJ1-4; tentatively, D is TRBD1 (5 bases). Per the germline V gene, CDR1 is MGHDK and CDR2 is SYGVNS. The CDR3 is made up of 14 amino acids. The V end lost 4 bases, the J end lost 7 bases, and 13 bases lay between the germline ends. The CDR3 protein is CASSAGEVREKLFF. CDR3 coding DNA: TGTGCCAGCAGTGCGGGGGAAGTCCGTGAAAAACTGTTTTTT.

The chain employs TRBV30 and TRBJ2-3; D perhaps matches TRBD2 (6 bases). This CDR3 is built from 10 residues. CDR1 GTSNPN and CDR2 SVGIG come from the germline V gene (reference sequence). The DNA for the CDR3 is TGTGCTACCGGGACTGTGGAGCGGTATTTT. Residues: CATGTVERYF. Full variable domain (missing parts from reference TRBV30 and TRBJ2-3): SQTIHQWPATLVQPVGSPLSLECTVEGTSNPNLYWYRQAAGRGLQLLFYSVGIGQISSEVPQNLSASRPQDRQFILSSKKLLLSDSGFYLCATGTVERYFGPGTRLTVL.

The genes are TRBV4-2 and TRBJ2-1; D remains ambiguous. Germline lookup yields CDR1 LGHNA and CDR2 YNFKEQ. CDR3 length: 16 residues. V lost 0 bases to trimming and J lost 0 bases, with 9 bases between them. In nucleotides, the CDR3 is TGTGCCAGCAGCCAAGATCCTTTCAGCTCCTACAATGAGCAGTTCTTC. This gives the protein CASSQDPFSSYNEQFF.

As for this clone: Other DNA sequences in this specimen translate into the identical CDR3. The J gene is TRBJ2-2, the V gene TRBV6-5, with D possibly TRBD1 on 6 matching bases. V gave up 0 bases and J gave up 1 base, with 6 bases separating them. The CDR3 length is 15 residues. Germline V lookup: CDR1 MNHEY, CDR2 SVGAGI. The CDR3 sequence: CASSYSRGNTGELFF. The CDR3 DNA sequence: TGTGCCAGCAGTTACTCCAGGGGGAACACCGGGGAGCTGTTTTTT.

This rearrangement joins TRBV2 to TRBJ1-2, with a tentative D call TRBD1 (6 bases). Germline loops: CDR1 SNHLY, CDR2 FYNNEI. This CDR3 spans 12 amino acids. Trimming stripped 3 bases from V and 4 bases from J, with 6 bases between. The DNA of the CDR3 is TGTGCCAGCAGTGACAGGGGCTATGGCTACACCTTC. Amino acids: CASSDRGYGYTF.

The chain recombines TRBV10-2 with TRBJ1-5; D not resolved. Germline assignment: CDR1 WSHSY and CDR2 SAAADI. This CDR3 has 14 residues. With 0 bases removed from V and 4 bases from J, the gap between germline ends came to 7 bases. Here the CDR3 reads CASSESERNQPQHF. The CDR3, as DNA: TGCGCCAGCAGTGAGTCGGAGAGGAATCAGCCCCAGCATTTT.

This clone was seen a few times. V usage is TRBV19 and J usage is TRBJ2-1; 8 nucleotides align to TRBD1. CDR1 and CDR2 from the germline V gene are LNHDA and SQIVND (reference sequence). The junction had 7 bases not matched to a gene; V was cut back by 5 bases and J by 7 bases. This CDR3 has 14 residues. This CDR3 is CASSYKDRDNEQFF. Here the CDR3 DNA reads TGTGCCAGTAGTTACAAGGACAGGGATAATGAGCAGTTCTTC.

This sequence joins TRBV5-1 and TRBJ1-6, with 9 bases aligning to TRBD1. The J segment lost 9 bases and the V segment lost 4 bases, leaving 11 bases of the junction unmatched. CDR1 is SGHRS, CDR2 YFSETQ, per germline. This CDR3 is built from 16 residues. CDR3 protein: CASSPRTGDRFSPLHF. CDR3 sequence (DNA): TGCGCCAGCAGCCCGAGGACAGGGGATCGGTTTTCACCCCTCCACTTT.

The rearrangement links TRBV29-1 to TRBJ2-7; 14 bases line up with TRBD2. Germline values: CDR1 SQVTM, CDR2 ANQGSEA. V lost 7 bases, J lost 1 base, and 12 bases stayed unmatched. This CDR3 is built from 17 residues. The CDR3, as DNA: TGCAGCGGGGCCGGGACTAGCGGGAGTAGGGGGTCCTACGAGCAGTACTTC. It specifies CSGAGTSGSRGSYEQYF.